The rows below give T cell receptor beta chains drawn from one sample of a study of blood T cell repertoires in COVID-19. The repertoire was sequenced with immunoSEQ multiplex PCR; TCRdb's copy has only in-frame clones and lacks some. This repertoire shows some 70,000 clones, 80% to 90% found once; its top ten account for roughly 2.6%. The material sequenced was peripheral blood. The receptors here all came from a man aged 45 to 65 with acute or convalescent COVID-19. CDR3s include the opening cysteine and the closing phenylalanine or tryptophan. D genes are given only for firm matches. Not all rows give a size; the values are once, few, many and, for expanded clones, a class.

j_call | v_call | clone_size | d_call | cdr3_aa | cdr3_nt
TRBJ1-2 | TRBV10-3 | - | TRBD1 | CAISTGGADGYTF | TGTGCCATCAGTACAGGGGGCGCGGATGGCTACACCTTC
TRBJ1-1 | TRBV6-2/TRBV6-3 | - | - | CASSFMSVSTEAFF | TGTGCCAGCAGTTTTATGAGCGTGAGCACTGAAGCTTTCTTT
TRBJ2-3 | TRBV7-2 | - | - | CASSLVVGGSTDTQYF | TGTGCCAGCAGCTTAGTGGTTGGAGGCAGCACAGATACGCAGTATTTT
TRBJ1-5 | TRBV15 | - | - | CATSRGTTGIQPQHF | TGTGCCACCAGCAGAGGGACCACAGGGATTCAGCCCCAGCATTTT
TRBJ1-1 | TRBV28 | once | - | CASSLGQENTEAFF | TGTGCCAGCAGTTTAGGGCAAGAGAACACTGAAGCTTTCTTT
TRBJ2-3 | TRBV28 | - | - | CASSQGWKGGTDTQYF | TGTGCCAGCAGTCAAGGCTGGAAAGGGGGCACAGATACGCAGTATTTT
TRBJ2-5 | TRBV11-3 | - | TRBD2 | CASSLGVAGEQETQYF | TGTGCCAGCAGCTTGGGGGTGGCGGGGGAACAAGAGACCCAGTACTTC
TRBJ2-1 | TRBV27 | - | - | CASAHYNEQFF | TGTGCCAGCGCGCACTACAATGAGCAGTTCTTC
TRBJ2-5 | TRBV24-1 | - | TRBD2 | CATSGSGGTQETQYF | TGTGCCACCAGTGGGTCGGGGGGGACCCAAGAGACCCAGTACTTC
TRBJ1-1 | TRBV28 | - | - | CASRKDSLEAFF | TGTGCCAGCAGAAAGGACAGTTTGGAAGCTTTCTTT
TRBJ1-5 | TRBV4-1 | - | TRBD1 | CASSQVPGQGHYSNQPQHF | TGCGCCAGCAGCCAAGTCCCGGGACAGGGGCATTATAGCAATCAGCCCCAGCATTTT
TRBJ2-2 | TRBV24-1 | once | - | CATSPPLGGQAGTGELFF | TGTGCCACCAGCCCCCCCCTGGGAGGCCAGGCGGGCACCGGGGAGCTGTTTTTT
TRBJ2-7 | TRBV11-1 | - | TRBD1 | CASSEQGAGEQYF | TGTGCCAGCAGCGAACAGGGGGCGGGAGAGCAGTACTTC
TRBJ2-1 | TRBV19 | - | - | CASSTGESYNEQFF | TGTGCCAGTAGTACAGGGGAATCCTACAATGAGCAGTTCTTC
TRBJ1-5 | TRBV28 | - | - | CASKYGRVSFNQPQHF | TGTGCCAGCAAGTATGGCAGGGTGAGTTTCAATCAGCCCCAGCATTTT
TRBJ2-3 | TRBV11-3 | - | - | CASSLDGGIEAQYF | TGTGCCAGCAGCTTAGATGGCGGCATCGAGGCGCAGTATTTT
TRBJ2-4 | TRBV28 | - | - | CASSGVGVKNIQYF | TGTGCCAGCAGCGGGGTGGGAGTCAAAAACATTCAGTACTTC